This T cell receptor (beta chain) was identified in a study of T-cell reconstitution after alpha-beta-depleted transplantation in children. For TCRbeta, the library was prepared with unique molecular identifiers. TCRdb recomputed calls from the PCR reads with MiXCR, one row per CDR3 protein. The sample holds about 610,000 distinct CDR3 sequences; 10% are singletons and the top ten take 4% to 5%. CDR1 is SEHNR and CDR2 is FQNEAQ in the germline V gene (reference sequence). Trimming took off 1 base at V and 3 bases at J, with 16 bases between the two ends. CDR3 size: 17 residues. The sequencing used PBMCs from the stem cell graft donor, collected from the stem cell graft. The sequence was obtained from a human donor who donated a stem cell graft to a child with acute myeloid leukemia. This chain connects TRBV7-9 to TRBJ1-5, with D perhaps matching TRBD1 (6 bases). CDR3 in amino acids: CASSLEGGRRYNQPQHF. The DNA for the CDR3 is TGTGCCAGCAGCTTAGAGGGGGGGAGACGGTACAATCAGCCCCAGCATTTT.